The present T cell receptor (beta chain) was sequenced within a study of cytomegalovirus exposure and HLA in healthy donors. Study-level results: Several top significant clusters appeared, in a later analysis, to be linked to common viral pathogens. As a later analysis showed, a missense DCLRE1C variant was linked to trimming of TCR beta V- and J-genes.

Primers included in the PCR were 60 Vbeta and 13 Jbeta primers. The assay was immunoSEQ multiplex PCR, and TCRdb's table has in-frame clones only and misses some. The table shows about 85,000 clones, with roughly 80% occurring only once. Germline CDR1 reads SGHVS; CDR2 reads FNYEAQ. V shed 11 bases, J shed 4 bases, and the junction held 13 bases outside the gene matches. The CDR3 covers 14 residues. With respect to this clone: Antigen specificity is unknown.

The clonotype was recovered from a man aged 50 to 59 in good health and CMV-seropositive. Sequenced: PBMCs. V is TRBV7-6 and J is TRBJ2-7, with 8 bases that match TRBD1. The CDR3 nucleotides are TGTGCCGGCACCCCACGGCAGGGGGCTTACGAGCAGTACTTC. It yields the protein CAGTPRQGAYEQYF.